This T cell receptor beta chain was identified in a study of T-cell memory formation after mild COVID-19. Study summary: The study found TCR clusters largely donor specific. General study points: CD4+ contracting clones were found mainly in CM and EM, and CD8+ ones in EMRA. Memory cells collected pre-infection included some clones that later responded, suggesting cross-reactive memory joined. Contracting clones from day 15 to 85 showed balanced CD4/CD8; later expanders favored CD4+.

The germline gives CDR1 SGHNT, CDR2 YENEEA. This CDR3 spans 13 amino acids. Between the trimmed V and J ends, which lost 7 bases and 6 bases, there was a span of 15 bases. This clonotype was seen only a few times. The antigen remains unidentified. Each CDR3 protein is one row after TCRdb ran MiXCR on the 5' RACE reads. Of fewer than 550,000 distinct CDR3 sequences detected, 20% appear once; the ten largest clones hold roughly 8%. The specimen was PBMCs or a T cell subset sorted from them (not recorded which). This receptor was obtained from an adult woman who had mild COVID-19 (a few samples of this study predate the infection). Cell type and time point are not known. V is TRBV11-3 and J is TRBJ1-1; the D is unclear. The DNA of the CDR3 is TGTGCCAGCACCAAAACCCCGGACCCTGAAGCTTTCTTT. This sequence encodes CASTKTPDPEAFF.